This T cell receptor (beta chain) is drawn from a study of OX40 agonist ivuxolimab in advanced cancers. The study's findings and limits: Some patients without response likewise showed low normalized clonal expansion.

The CDR3 consists of 15 residues. The germline V and J ends were trimmed by 4 bases and 5 bases, with 16 bases remaining between them. Germline V lookup: CDR1 SGHRS, CDR2 YFSETQ. In the case of this clone: Its antigen is not identified.

Sequencing was performed with immunoSEQ multiplex PCR; in TCRdb, only in-frame clones are kept and a portion is missing. The data hold 60,000 to 70,000 clones, with 84% observed a single time. The V gene is TRBV5-1, the J gene TRBJ2-1; D gene unclear. The sequence was obtained from an adult with an advanced solid tumor such as melanoma, head and neck, liver or kidney cancer. The material was CD4+ or CD8+ T cells sorted from blood, obtained in a trial of the OX40 agonist ivuxolimab. The CDR3 bases are TGCGCCAGCAGCCTAAGACCAACGCCCAACAATGAGCAGTTCTTC. This gives the protein CASSLRPTPNNEQFF.